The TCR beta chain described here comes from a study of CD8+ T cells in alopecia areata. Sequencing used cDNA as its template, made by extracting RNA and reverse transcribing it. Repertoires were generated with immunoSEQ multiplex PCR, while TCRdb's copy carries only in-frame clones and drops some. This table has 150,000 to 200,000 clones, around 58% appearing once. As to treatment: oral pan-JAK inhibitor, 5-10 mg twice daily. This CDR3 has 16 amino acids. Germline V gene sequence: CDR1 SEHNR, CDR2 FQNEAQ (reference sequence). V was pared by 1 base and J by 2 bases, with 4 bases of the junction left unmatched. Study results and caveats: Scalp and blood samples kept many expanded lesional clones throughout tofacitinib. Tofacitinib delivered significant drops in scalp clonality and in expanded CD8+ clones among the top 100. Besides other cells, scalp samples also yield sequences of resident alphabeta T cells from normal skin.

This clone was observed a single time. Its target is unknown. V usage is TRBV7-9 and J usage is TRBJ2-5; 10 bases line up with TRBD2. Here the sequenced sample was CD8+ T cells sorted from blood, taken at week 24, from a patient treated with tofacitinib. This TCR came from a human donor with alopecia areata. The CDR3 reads CASSLVRTSGQETQYF. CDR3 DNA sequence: TGTGCCAGCAGCTTAGTCAGGACTAGCGGACAAGAGACCCAGTACTTC.